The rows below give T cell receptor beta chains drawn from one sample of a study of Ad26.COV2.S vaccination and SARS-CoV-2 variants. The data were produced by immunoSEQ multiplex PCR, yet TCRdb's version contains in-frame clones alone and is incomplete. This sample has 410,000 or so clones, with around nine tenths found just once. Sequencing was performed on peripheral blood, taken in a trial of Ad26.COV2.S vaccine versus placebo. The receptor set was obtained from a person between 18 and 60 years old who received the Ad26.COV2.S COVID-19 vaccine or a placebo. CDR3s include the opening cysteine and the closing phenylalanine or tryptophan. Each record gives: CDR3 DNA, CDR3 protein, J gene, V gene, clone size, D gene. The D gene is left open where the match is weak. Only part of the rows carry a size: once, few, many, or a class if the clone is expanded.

CDR3nt: TGTGCCAGCAGTTACGGAGCCGATGTCACTCAGCCCCAGCATTTT
CDR3aa: CASSYGADVTQPQHF
j_gene: TRBJ1-5
v_gene: TRBV6-2/TRBV6-3
abundance: NA
d_gene: NA

CDR3nt: TGTGCCAGCAGTTACGGGGTTGTCCTGACTTTC
CDR3aa: CASSYGVVLTF
j_gene: TRBJ2-6
v_gene: TRBV6-2/TRBV6-3
abundance: NA
d_gene: NA

CDR3nt: TGTGCCAGTCGGGGGGGGACGTCCACCTACGAGCAGTACTTC
CDR3aa: CASRGGTSTYEQYF
j_gene: TRBJ2-7
v_gene: TRBV6-6
abundance: once
d_gene: TRBD2

CDR3nt: TGTGCCAGCAGTTTACTCACTAGCGGGAGGGCCTCTGGGGCCAACGTCCTGACTTTC
CDR3aa: CASSLLTSGRASGANVLTF
j_gene: TRBJ2-6
v_gene: TRBV28
abundance: NA
d_gene: TRBD2

CDR3nt: TGTGCCTGGAGTGGTTTGGCAGCCTCTCCCGGGGCCAACGTCCTGACTTTC
CDR3aa: CAWSGLAASPGANVLTF
j_gene: TRBJ2-6
v_gene: TRBV30
abundance: NA
d_gene: NA

CDR3nt: TGTGCCAGTAGTATATCTCACGGATACTCCTACGAGCAGTACTTC
CDR3aa: CASSISHGYSYEQYF
j_gene: TRBJ2-7
v_gene: TRBV19
abundance: NA
d_gene: NA

CDR3nt: TGCGCCAGCAGCCAAGACCGGCTAGCGGGTAGAGAGCAGTACTTC
CDR3aa: CASSQDRLAGREQYF
j_gene: TRBJ2-7
v_gene: TRBV4-3
abundance: NA
d_gene: TRBD2

CDR3nt: TGTGCCAGCAGCTCCCCAGGACTAGCGGGAGTGGAGACCCAGTACTTC
CDR3aa: CASSSPGLAGVETQYF
j_gene: TRBJ2-5
v_gene: TRBV28
abundance: NA
d_gene: TRBD2

CDR3nt: TGTGCCTGGAGTGGTCTTAGTAGGTCCGAGGAGCAGTACTTC
CDR3aa: CAWSGLSRSEEQYF
j_gene: TRBJ2-7
v_gene: TRBV30
abundance: NA
d_gene: NA

CDR3nt: TGTGCCAGCAGCTTAGAGAGTGAGGAGACCCAGTACTTC
CDR3aa: CASSLESEETQYF
j_gene: TRBJ2-5
v_gene: TRBV7-9
abundance: NA
d_gene: NA

CDR3nt: TGTGCCAGCAGTCCCTGGGAGGGCCGACCGTCCCCTGGGGCCAACGTCCTGACTTTC
CDR3aa: CASSPWEGRPSPGANVLTF
j_gene: TRBJ2-6
v_gene: TRBV6-7
abundance: NA
d_gene: TRBD2

CDR3nt: TGTGCCAGCAGCTTAGCGTTCGGACAGGGGACCTACGAGCAGTACTTC
CDR3aa: CASSLAFGQGTYEQYF
j_gene: TRBJ2-7
v_gene: TRBV7-2
abundance: NA
d_gene: TRBD1